This T cell receptor (beta chain) was sequenced during a study of blood T cell repertoires in COVID-19. Study-wide context: T cells, B-cell-depleted T cells, or PBMCs supplied cDNA or gDNA.

The junction had 11 bases not matched to a gene; V was cut back by 1 base and J by 0 bases. The CDR3 consists of 18 residues. The germline V gene encodes CDR1 LNHNV and CDR2 YYDKDF (reference sequence). Generated by immunoSEQ multiplex PCR, the TCRdb table keeps only in-frame clones and is missing some. The sample shows more than 300,000 clones, 80% to 95% of them seen only once. Clinical histories supplied by participants themselves formed the basis of cohort assignment. For recovered donors of Cohort 3, there were two negative PCRs, clearance, or symptom resolution. The chain recombines TRBV15 with TRBJ1-1; 7 bases fit TRBD1. Specimen: PBMCs or T cells enriched from blood (not recorded which). This receptor was taken from a woman in her twenties or thirties who had recovered from COVID-19. Written as DNA, the CDR3 is TGTGCCACCAGCAGAGCCAAGGGGGCCTCACTTATGAACACTGAAGCTTTCTTT. This sequence encodes CATSRAKGASLMNTEAFF.